This T cell receptor (beta chain) was retrieved from a study of cytomegalovirus exposure and HLA in healthy donors (dated by TCRdb to the late 2010s). With respect to the entire study: An earlier analysis of 587 of the donors reported 276 Gb of sequence data and 100 million to 120 million unique TCR beta sequences obtained from roughly 170 million T cells. Because of strong linkage in the cohort, 5 or 6 DR-DQ haplotypes were treated as single units for association and clustering. The number of donors typed differed by locus, with about 629-630 for A, B, C, DRB1 and DQB1, roughly 520 for DQA1, 606 for DPA1, and some 440 for DPB1. To study patterns of TCR occurrence, a later analysis re-analyzed previously published TCR beta repertoires from 666 donors and added high-resolution HLA genotyping. Donor age, sex, ethnicity and CMV serostatus were compiled together with the repertoire data. The aim of the study was to test whether cataloging public T cell receptors could identify signatures of past pathogen exposure. Among about 410 genotyped donors of the cohort, an average of approximately 200,000 unique TCR beta nucleotide sequences was sequenced per donor, of which approximately 18% were non-productive. In addition to the first cohort of several hundred subjects, a separate validation cohort of under 150 different subjects was used. Using immunosequencing, the study profiled T cell repertoires from 640 or so subjects and related those repertoires to cytomegalovirus serostatus. Both class I and class II loci were covered by HLA typing, at four-digit resolution. The study combined high-throughput TCR immunosequencing, statistical association of individual TCRs with disease status, and machine learning to predict cytomegalovirus infection status. The later analysis used no new phenotypic data to find candidate immune exposures, relying instead on TCR beta sequences and their occurrence across donors. All discovery cohort repertoires had been generated on a single sequencing platform. Genome-wide SNP genotypes for about 55% of the roughly 670 donors were used in a later genetic analysis, which treated that subset as a discovery cohort. To decide whether each TCR beta V gene segment behaved as functional or pseudogenic, an earlier analysis of some 580 of the donors relied on high-throughput TCR beta sequencing. Approximately 310 gigabases of sequencing data and roughly 81 million unique TCR sequences made up an early release that covered several hundred HLA-typed donors. Of the roughly 400 genotyped donors, 75% to 85% were placed in the genetic ancestry cluster associated with self-reported Caucasian donors.

Library prep was done by the immunoSEQ multiplex PCR assay. A mixture of 60 forward primers for TCR Vbeta segments and 13 reverse primers for TCR Jbeta segments was used in the multiplex PCR. The CDR3 region of rearranged TCR beta genes was amplified from genomic DNA with a multiplex PCR assay. The Illumina HiSeq System was used to sequence the amplified TCR beta libraries as 87-base-pair reads. The authors' pipeline ran thus. In a later analysis, some 80 million unique TCR beta chains were counted across the roughly 610 repertoires, and roughly 9.9 million of these chains were shared by at least two donors. Raw reads were error-corrected and collapsed into unique sequences by a nearest-neighbor algorithm in which closely related sequences were merged to remove PCR and sequencing errors. Alignment of CDR3 sequences to IMGT reference sequences was used to assign V, D and J gene segments. For a sequence to be retained, a match of at least six nucleotides to both a V gene segment and a J gene segment was required. A rearrangement was called productive if the CDR3 had no stop codons and remained in frame with V and J, and every other rearrangement was called non-productive. CDR3 was defined by IMGT convention, running from the second conserved V-encoded cysteine to the conserved J-encoded phenylalanine. In an earlier analysis of more than 550 of the donors, sequences lacking an unambiguous match to a single V gene segment were excluded. In an earlier analysis of almost 600 of the donors, a V segment was called functional when productive rearrangements were above 56.7%, and segregating when the standard deviation between donors exceeded 5%. A statistical classification framework was developed to diagnose cytomegalovirus status using the catalog of TCR beta chain sequences. In a later analysis, V and J genes were assigned by comparing TCR nucleotide sequences against IMGT/GENE-DB human TR gene sequences. Using the TCRdist pipeline, a later analysis assigned CDR3 sequences along with most-parsimonious VDJ recombination scenarios. In a later analysis, each TCR beta chain was defined by its CDR3 amino acid sequence together with its V-gene family, and reads without a unique V-gene family were excluded. In a later analysis, 450 to 600 highly shared, low-generation-probability nucleotide sequences were removed to address suspected cross-contamination and a sequencing artifact. For each public chain, a later analysis derived a clonal expansion index from normalized ranks of inferred template counts within each repertoire. In a later analysis, generation probabilities were computed with a VDJ recombination model fitted to out-of-frame rearrangements, and the resulting probabilities were checked against IGoR. A later analysis scored TCR-TCR, TCR-HLA and TCR-CMV co-occurrence with hypergeometric tests, applying a repertoire-size bias correction to TCR pairs. False discovery rates were estimated in a later analysis by permuting HLA or CMV assignments 20 times. In a later analysis, co-occurring TCRs were grouped using DBSCAN, and TCRdist sequence similarity was added for clustering within HLA-allele-positive subsets. Repertoires with fewer than 30,000 or more than 120,000 public chains were left out of co-occurrence clustering, as were five repertoires with anomalous nucleotide sharing. Not all clones reach the TCRdb copy of this immuneACCESS table, which keeps in-frame sequences only. Checked studies attribute under half of the gap to unresolved V genes and leave the rest unexplained. The V and J calls and clone size come from that table; D and trimming were worked out from the DNA. For this sample there are about 110,000 clones; approximately 72% appear just once. 8% to 8.5% of the sample comes from the top ten.

V lost 5 bases and J lost 15 bases; the stretch between them is 8 bases long. Taken from the germline V gene (reference sequence), the CDR1 and CDR2 loops are DFQATT and SNEGSKA. The CDR3 covers 8 residues, taking in both the cysteine and the phenylalanine. Of all the DNA, just the CDR3 is kept, 24 bases in frame from base 1. A remark on this clone: Its recognized antigen is unknown. No much larger clonotype is one base removed from it; base qualities were not supplied.

Beyond this particular receptor, the publication reports: Because counts were too low, fewer than 20 rarely observed V segments, including chromosome 9 orphons, were excluded from the earlier analysis of a few hundred of the donors. The authors suggested that the approach could potentially be extended to other disease states and immunological phenotypes. In vitro tests confirmed that a few of the cytomegalovirus-associated TCR beta chains recognize cytomegalovirus antigens. Because the 87-base-pair reads could not distinguish some IMGT-functional V segments, including TRBV6-2 and TRBV6-3, those segments were excluded. Across donors, most TCR sequences were observed very rarely, whereas some public TCRs were present in many individuals. A later analysis associated about 16,000 TCR beta sequences with specific HLA alleles at a false discovery rate of 0.05. Correlated functional status among segregating V segments might be attributable to linkage disequilibrium, but an unknown experimental factor could not be ruled out. Because HLA typing was missing for some donors at each locus, association tests included only the typed subset. Most CMV-associated TCR beta chains appeared to be HLA-restricted in a later analysis, and the HLA associations seemed to be driven largely by CMV exposure. Several of the top co-occurrence clusters appeared to be linked to parvovirus B19, influenza, CMV and Epstein-Barr virus, according to a later analysis. The classifier was reported to diagnose cytomegalovirus status with high specificity and sensitivity in both the original and validation cohorts. A later genetic analysis reported fewer N-insertions in productive TCRs among donors in an Asian-associated ancestry cluster than the roughly 700-donor mean. Broadly in line with IMGT annotations, most TCR beta V segments showed up in productive rearrangements about 90% or about 30% of the time in an earlier analysis of a few hundred of the donors. V-gene and J-gene trimming of TCR beta chains was associated with a missense DCLRE1C variant in a later genetic analysis, and the association was replicated in an independent cohort. For the cohort, immune exposure information was limited to CMV serostatus. A cluster of highly shared sequence variants was judged likely to represent a technical artifact of the sequencing pipeline. Strong co-occurrence of HLA alleles, especially DR and DQ, made assigning TCR associations to individual alleles difficult. The cohort was sequenced for TCR beta chains only, and without alpha or paired-chain data the features that could be detected were limited. A further reported finding was that TCR beta sequences accurately predicted the HLA-A and HLA-B alleles for most subjects in the first cohort. In a later analysis, HLA-associated TCR beta chains showed more clonal expansion and lower generation probabilities than non-associated chains that were equally common. In a later analysis, TCR association rates were found to vary across HLA loci, with the most associated TCRs seen for DRB1 alleles and the fewest for HLA-C alleles. The study gave a list of about 160 TCR beta chains associated with cytomegalovirus. Sequencing depth was assumed to be roughly uniform across donors in the presence/absence analyses, though that assumption may not hold.

In total, fewer than 750 healthy bone marrow donors made up the cohort. Cohort members were all nominally healthy when sampled, although unrecorded immune exposures were likely present. The donor tested CMV seropositive, placing the donor among the roughly 270 seropositive members of the cohort. A peripheral blood sample was collected from each donor, and TCR beta sequencing was performed on peripheral blood mononuclear cells. Genomic DNA extraction from the blood cell samples was performed with the Qiagen DNeasy Blood Extraction Kit. This clonotype was sampled from a woman in her forties in good health and CMV-seropositive. The chain uses TRBV20-1 and TRBJ1-5, with no D gene named confidently. Sequenced sample: PBMCs. The sequence in DNA is TGCAGTGCTGGGCCCTGGCATTTT. It is translated as CSAGPWHF.